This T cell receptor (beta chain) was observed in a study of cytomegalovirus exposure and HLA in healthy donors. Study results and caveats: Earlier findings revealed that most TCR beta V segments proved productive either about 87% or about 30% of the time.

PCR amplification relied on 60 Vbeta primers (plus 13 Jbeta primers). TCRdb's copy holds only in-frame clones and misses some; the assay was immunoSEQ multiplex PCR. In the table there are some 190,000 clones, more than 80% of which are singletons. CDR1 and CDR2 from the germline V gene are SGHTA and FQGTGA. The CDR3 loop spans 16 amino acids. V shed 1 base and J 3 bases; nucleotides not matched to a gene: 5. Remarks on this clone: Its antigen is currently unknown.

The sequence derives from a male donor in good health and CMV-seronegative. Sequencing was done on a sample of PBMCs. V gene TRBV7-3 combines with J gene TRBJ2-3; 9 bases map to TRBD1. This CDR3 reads CASSLSVGQGTDTQYF. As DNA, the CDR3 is TGTGCCAGCAGCTTAAGCGTGGGACAGGGAACAGATACGCAGTATTTT. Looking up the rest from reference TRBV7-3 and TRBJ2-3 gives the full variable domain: GAGVSQTPSNKVTEKGKYVELRCDPISGHTALYWYRQSLGQGPEFLIYFQGTGAADDSGLPNDRFFAVRPEGSVSTLKIQRTERGDSAVYLCASSLSVGQGTDTQYFGPGTRLTVL.